This T cell receptor beta chain appears in the sequencing data of a study of blood T cell repertoires in COVID-19. For the study at large: Italy, Spain and the United States were the sources of the convalescent and acute COVID-19 samples. Sample material is recorded as cDNA or gDNA derived from T cells, B-cell-depleted T cells, or PBMCs.

In the source study's methods: Estimation of nucleated cell counts relied on the amplification of reference gene primers. The table came from immunoSEQ multiplex PCR; TCRdb's copy has only in-frame clones and leaves some out. The DNA was the basis for D and trimming; V, J and clone size are from that table. Of about 200,000 clones in the sample, about 90% are singletons; the top ten hold around a fifth. V gave up 2 bases and J gave up 1 base; unmatched junction bases: 7. Germline V gene data show CDR1 as LNHNV and CDR2 as YYDKDF (reference sequence). CDR3 size: 16 residues. Input material: peripheral blood. V is TRBV15 and J is TRBJ1-1; 7 nucleotides agree with TRBD1. The source of this sequence is a man aged 55 to 70 with active or convalescent COVID-19. CDR3 nucleotides: TGTGCCACCAGCAGATGGACAGGCGATGGGAACACTGAAGCTTTCTTT. Its protein product is CATSRWTGDGNTEAFF.